This T cell receptor (beta chain) was observed in a study of sequential checkpoint blockade in melanoma. Findings of the study overall: In arm A, pretreatment tumor clonality was associated with response. PD-L1 staining and CD8+ counts, not mutational load, tracked tumor T-cell clonality.

Assay used: immunoSEQ multiplex PCR; TCRdb lists only in-frame clones, some missing. The sample lists over 1,500 clones, 20% to 25% occurring once. The V segment lost 6 bases and the J segment 3 bases; nucleotides outside the gene matches: 5. The CDR3 loop spans 14 amino acids. CDR1 and CDR2 from the germline V gene are MDHEN and SYDVKM. This sample's treatment: randomized to nivolumab then ipilimumab (arm A) or the reverse (arm B). Patients had received no earlier DNA-damaging chemotherapy. Only a few counts were recorded for this clone. The antigen is not known. J is TRBJ1-2 and V is TRBV28, with 9 positions matching TRBD1. This clonotype originated in a human donor with melanoma. The source was tumor tissue (inferred from file names), collected from a patient given nivolumab and ipilimumab in sequence. The CDR3 nucleotides are TGTGCCAGCAGGGACAGGGGACTCCACTATGGCTACACCTTC. Translated: CASRDRGLHYGYTF.